The next 30 T cell receptor beta chains were all read from a single sample in a study of blood T cells in healthy people across ages. The use of a sample-barcoded 5' primer and a J-beta primer mix characterized a second PCR of roughly 7 to 11 cycles. From the 5' RACE reads, TCRdb called clonotypes with MiXCR, one entry per CDR3 protein. The table shows about 1.7 million distinct CDR3 sequences, with about 28% occurring only once. Material for sequencing was blood. These receptor sequences come from a woman aged 25 to 45 in good health.

This CDR3 is CAWSPRTYEQYF. The CDR3 DNA reads as TGTGCCTGGAGTCCCCGTACCTACGAGCAGTACTTC. This chain links TRBV30 with TRBJ2-7; D gene unclear. The V and J ends lost 2 bases and 2 bases respectively, with 7 bases between them. The germline V gene has CDR1 GTSNPN and CDR2 SVGIG (reference sequence). The CDR3 length is 12 residues.

To note about this clonotype: Possible read error: a much larger clone is one base away. This rearrangement joins TRBV2 to TRBJ1-5; D gene ambiguous. The length of the CDR3 is 16 residues. Germline-derived CDR1 and CDR2 are SNHLY and FYNNEI. The CDR3 sequence: CAGSEGSRPEVEPQHF. The CDR3 DNA reads TGTGCCGGCAGTGAGGGCTCTCGGCCCGAAGTGGAGCCCCAGCATTTT.

This clonotype was detected a few times. The gene calls are TRBV12-3 or TRBV12-4 and TRBJ1-2; weak D call: TRBD1 (5 bases). V dropped 5 bases and J dropped 8 bases, with 12 bases sitting between them. The CDR3 sequence is 12 residues long. CDR3 protein: CASSGYQGGYTF. CDR3 DNA sequence: TGTGCCAGCAGTGGATATCAGGGAGGCTACACCTTC.

CDR3 in amino acids: CASGLVYTSGLTDTQYF. The CDR3, as DNA: TGTGCTAGTGGTTTGGTATATACTAGCGGCCTCACAGATACGCAGTATTTT. This sequence joins TRBV12-5 and TRBJ2-3, with 8 bases lining up with TRBD2. Germline CDR1 reads LGHNT; CDR2 reads FRNRAP. Germline trimming cut 0 bases from V and 2 bases from J; bases unmatched to any gene: 7. This CDR3 has 17 residues.

On this clonotype: Since a much larger clone is just one base distant, this may be a read error. The genes are TRBV20-1 and TRBJ1-4; D gene unclear. CDR3 length equals 14 residues. The germline gives CDR1 DFQATT, CDR2 SNEGSKA (reference sequence). CDR3 in amino acids: CSARDVGRDEKRFF. In DNA, the CDR3 is TGCAGTGCTAGAGATGTAGGGAGGGATGAAAAACGGTTTTTT.

The rearrangement joins TRBV20-1 to TRBJ1-1; D remains ambiguous. Germline CDR1 and CDR2: DFQATT and SNEGSKA (reference sequence). V was shortened by 6 bases and J by 1 base, with 15 bases between the two germline ends. The CDR3 totals 14 residues. Here the CDR3 reads CSAPNSLPNTEAFF. The DNA of the CDR3 is TGCAGTGCCCCGAATTCCCTCCCGAACACTGAAGCTTTCTTT.

The gene calls are TRBV12-3 or TRBV12-4 and TRBJ2-7; no firm D call. Between the trimmed V and J ends, which lost 8 bases and 3 bases, there was a span of 17 bases. This CDR3 spans 14 amino acids. DNA for the CDR3: TGTGCCAGCTCCACTCCCGGGCCGAGCTACGAGCAGTACTTC. This sequence encodes CASSTPGPSYEQYF.

Ten or more counts support this clonotype. The chain employs TRBV7-8 and TRBJ2-4; D unresolved. The V end lost 5 bases, the J end lost 5 bases, and 19 bases lay between the germline ends. Germline V gene sequence: CDR1 SGHVS, CDR2 FQNEAQ. CDR3 length equals 16 residues. The CDR3 nucleotides are TGTGCCAGCAGCCCCACGGCCCCCATGGCTCAAAACATTCAGTACTTC. Amino acids: CASSPTAPMAQNIQYF. Based on the CDR3 plus reference TRBV7-8 and TRBJ2-4, the full variable domain is GAGVSQSPRYKVAKRGQDVALRCDPISGHVSLFWYQQALGQGPEFLTYFQNEAQLDKSGLPSDRFFAERPEGSVSTLKIQRTQQEDSAVYLCASSPTAPMAQNIQYFGAGTRLSVL.

The chain joins TRBV7-9 to TRBJ2-1; D unresolved. The CDR3 totals 14 residues. Germline lookup yields CDR1 SEHNR and CDR2 FQNEAQ (reference sequence). Trimming took off 8 bases at V and 10 bases at J, with 21 bases between the two ends. The CDR3 here is CASGPLDQRKEQFF. For the CDR3, the DNA is TGTGCCAGCGGCCCGTTAGACCAGCGAAAGGAGCAGTTCTTC.

This clonotype showed up just a few times. The chain joins TRBV29-1 to TRBJ1-1; D unclear. V dropped 8 bases and J dropped 3 bases, with 4 bases sitting between them. Per germline, CDR1 SQVTM and CDR2 ANQGSEA. The CDR3 runs to 9 residues. The CDR3 region is CSTDTEAFF. Written as DNA, the CDR3 is TGCAGCACGGACACTGAAGCTTTCTTT.

Many counts were recorded for this clonotype. The chain links TRBV5-1 to TRBJ2-1, with TRBD1 identical over 7 bases. This CDR3 region has 14 residues. Germline trimming cut 6 bases from V and 4 bases from J; bases unmatched to any gene: 7. Looked up from germline, CDR1 is SGHRS and CDR2 is YFSETQ. CDR3 sequence reads: CASTRDRSYNEQFF. CDR3 nucleotides: TGCGCCAGCACTCGGGACAGAAGTTACAATGAGCAGTTCTTC. Complete variable domain (other parts from reference TRBV5-1 and TRBJ2-1): KAGVTQTPRYLIKTRGQQVTLSCSPISGHRSVSWYQQTPGQGLQFLFEYFSETQRNKGNFPGRFSGRQFSNSRSEMNVSTLELGDSALYLCASTRDRSYNEQFFGPGTRLTVL.

This clonotype was counted between two and nine times. The chain is built from TRBV12-3 or TRBV12-4 and TRBJ2-1; 8 nucleotides agree with TRBD2. J lost 3 bases, V lost 8 bases, and 3 bases had no gene match. The CDR3 extends over 13 amino acids. CDR3 residues: CASGGGRYNEQFF. The CDR3 bases are TGTGCCAGCGGCGGGGGGCGCTACAATGAGCAGTTCTTC.

The table lists this clonotype with many counts. The chain recombines TRBV15 with TRBJ2-5; 7 bases align to TRBD1. The CDR3 is 15 residues long. V was clipped by 4 bases and J by 2 bases; unmatched bases: 7. Germline CDR1 LNHNV, CDR2 YYDKDF (reference sequence). The CDR3 spells CATSIAGTDQETQYF. CDR3 sequence (DNA): TGTGCCACCAGCATCGCCGGGACAGATCAAGAGACCCAGTACTTC.

This chain uses TRBV12-3 or TRBV12-4 with TRBJ2-5; no clear D. Trimming shortened V by 5 bases and J by 4 bases, and 8 bases separated the two germline ends. This CDR3 is built from 12 residues. The CDR3 reads CASSASRETQYF. CDR3 coding DNA: TGTGCCAGCAGTGCTTCAAGAGAGACCCAGTACTTC.

In its sample, this clonotype was seen a few times. The rearrangement joins TRBV4-1 to TRBJ2-3; TRBD1 matches 7 bases. V was clipped by 2 bases and J by 1 base; unmatched bases: 3. CDR3 length: 15 residues. Germline values: CDR1 MGHRA, CDR2 YSYEKL. This chain's CDR3 is CASSQPGQRTDTQYF. CDR3 nucleotide sequence: TGCGCCAGCAGCCAACCGGGACAGCGCACAGATACGCAGTATTTT.

The chain combines TRBV2 with TRBJ2-7, with D perhaps matching TRBD2 (7 bases). CDR1 SNHLY and CDR2 FYNNEI come from the germline V gene. Trimming shortened V by 2 bases and J by 2 bases, and 10 bases separated the two germline ends. CDR3 length: 14 amino acids. The CDR3 region is CASSERGGAYEQYF. CDR3 nucleotides: TGTGCCAGCAGTGAAAGGGGGGGGGCCTACGAGCAGTACTTC. Combining the CDR3 with reference TRBV2 and TRBJ2-7 gives the whole variable domain EPEVTQTPSHQVTQMGQEVILRCVPISNHLYFYWYRQILGQKVEFLVSFYNNEISEKSEIFDDQFSVERPDGSNFTLKIRSTKLEDSAMYFCASSERGGAYEQYFGPGTRLTVT.

In the case of this clonotype: This clone may be a read error of a much larger clone one base away. The chain links TRBV4-1 to TRBJ2-5; D tentatively reads TRBD1 or TRBD2 (5 bases each). Germline-derived CDR1 and CDR2 are MGHRA and YSYEKL. The CDR3 runs 16 residues. CDR3 bases: TGCACCAGCAGCCAAGTCAACGGGGCCCCCCAAGAGACCCAGTACTTC. Amino acid sequence: CTSSQVNGAPQETQYF.

The CDR3 reads CASRSMSGAGANVLTF. CDR3 nucleotides: TGTGCCAGCAGATCAATGTCGGGGGCAGGGGCCAACGTCCTGACTTTC. This chain uses TRBV11-2 with TRBJ2-6; the D call may be TRBD1 or TRBD2 (6 bases each). V was pared by 6 bases and J by 4 bases, with 16 bases between. The CDR3 consists of 16 residues. Germline V CDR1 and CDR2: SGHAT, FQNNGV.

This chain joins TRBV20-1 and TRBJ2-1; tentatively, D is TRBD2 (5 bases). Trimming cost V 0 bases and J 0 bases, with 15 bases left between them. The CDR3 is 17 residues long. Per germline, CDR1 DFQATT and CDR2 SNEGSKA (reference sequence). The DNA for the CDR3 is TGCAGTGCTAGAGACCCCTCTAGCCGCCTCTCCTACAATGAGCAGTTCTTC. Protein sequence: CSARDPSSRLSYNEQFF.

This clonotype was found a few times. The rearrangement joins TRBV7-2 to TRBJ2-3; D is unresolved. There are 14 residues in the CDR3. From germline, CDR1 is SGHTA and CDR2 FQGNSA. Trimming took off 5 bases at V and 6 bases at J, with 15 bases between the two ends. The CDR3 reads CASSLNGQDDTQYF. The DNA for the CDR3 is TGTGCCAGCAGCCTAAACGGCCAGGATGATACGCAGTATTTT.

A few counts support this clonotype. CDR3 loop: CASSPSGQIHEQYF. CDR3 bases: TGTGCCAGCAGTCCCTCGGGACAGATACACGAGCAGTACTTC. The V and J genes are TRBV12-3 or TRBV12-4 and TRBJ2-7; 7 nucleotides align to TRBD1. V lost 5 bases, J lost 5 bases, and 9 bases stayed unmatched. The CDR3 sequence is 14 residues long.

This clonotype has ten or more counts. The DNA for the CDR3 is TGTGCCAGCAGTGAGGTCCCGAGCTCCTACAATGAGCAGTTCTTC. This encodes CASSEVPSSYNEQFF. The rearrangement uses TRBV2 and TRBJ2-1; D gene uncertain. The germline CDR1 and CDR2 sequences are SNHLY and FYNNEI. V was trimmed by 3 bases and J by 0 bases, leaving 9 bases between them. This CDR3 comprises 15 residues.

CDR3 residues: CSARSGQVNQPQHF. The CDR3 nucleotides are TGCAGTGCTAGGAGCGGGCAGGTCAATCAGCCCCAGCATTTT. The J gene is TRBJ1-5, the V gene TRBV20-1; no firm D call. The CDR3 length is 14 residues. Trimming removed 3 bases at V and 3 bases at J, with 12 bases between. Germline V gene lookup returns CDR1 DFQATT and CDR2 SNEGSKA (reference sequence).

Comments on this clonotype: A much bigger clone sits one base away, suggesting this may be a read error. The rearrangement uses TRBV9 and TRBJ2-7, with no clear D. V lost 0 bases and J 1 base, leaving 11 bases between the germline ends. The CDR3 is 15 residues long. Germline V gives CDR1 SGDLS, CDR2 YYNGEE. In nucleotides, the CDR3 is TGTGCCAGCAGCGTAGAGCTTAGGGATTCCTACGAGCAGTACTTC. Translation gives CASSVELRDSYEQYF.

This clonotype was observed a few times. The J gene is TRBJ2-6, the V gene TRBV2, with D hard to call. CDR1 and CDR2 (germline): SNHLY, FYNNEI. CDR3 length: 13 amino acids. Trimming left V 8 bases short and J 2 bases short, with 7 bases between. The CDR3 here is CASDLTGANVLTF. CDR3 coding DNA: TGTGCCAGCGACCTAACTGGGGCCAACGTCCTGACTTTC.

This chain uses TRBV7-2 with TRBJ1-1; D ambiguous. Looked up from germline, CDR1 is SGHTA and CDR2 is FQGNSA. The V end was cut by 1 base, the J end by 5 bases, with 14 bases between. The CDR3 loop spans 15 amino acids. Written as DNA, the CDR3 is TGTGCCAGCAGCTTAGGAGTTCTGGTGGAGACTGAAGCTTTCTTT. Encoded protein: CASSLGVLVETEAFF.

The CDR3: CASSVAFGGYTF. Here the CDR3 DNA reads TGTGCCAGCAGCGTGGCCTTCGGTGGCTACACCTTC. The rearrangement links TRBV9 to TRBJ1-2; no clear D. CDR1 is SGDLS and CDR2 is YYNGEE in the germline V gene. Trimming shortened V by 2 bases and J by 7 bases, and 9 bases separated the two germline ends. The CDR3 length is 12 residues.

This chain joins TRBV6-2 or TRBV6-3 and TRBJ2-1; D remains unclear. The CDR3 length is 12 residues. V lost 2 bases and J lost 11, with 10 bases in between. CDR1 MNHEY and CDR2 SVGEGT come from the germline V gene. CDR3 loop: CASSYEPRKQFF. The CDR3 DNA reads as TGTGCCAGCAGTTACGAACCGCGTAAGCAGTTCTTC.

The table lists this clonotype with a few counts. The V and J genes are TRBV11-3 and TRBJ2-1; a possible D gene is TRBD2 (6 bases). The CDR3 runs to 15 residues. Germline lookup yields CDR1 SGHNT and CDR2 YENEEA. Trimming took 3 bases from V and 5 from J, leaving 14 bases between them. The CDR3 coding sequence is TGTGCCAGCAGCTTCCCCGCGGGGAGCGACAATGAGCAGTTCTTC. Protein product: CASSFPAGSDNEQFF.

This clonotype was detected a few times. The J gene is TRBJ2-4, the V gene TRBV20-1; 7 bases align to TRBD2. V lost 3 bases to trimming and J lost 8 bases; unmatched junction nucleotides: 4. The length of the CDR3 is 12 residues. Per germline, CDR1 DFQATT and CDR2 SNEGSKA (reference sequence). In DNA form, the CDR3 reads TGCAGTGCTAGGGGTGGGGGGGACATTCAGTACTTC. Its protein is CSARGGGDIQYF.